This is a list of T cell receptor beta chains from one sample in a study of T cell responses to AZD1222 COVID-19 vaccine. TCRdb's table, derived via immunoSEQ multiplex PCR, lists solely in-frame clones and lacks some. The data contain under 200,000 clones, 70% to 90% of them singletons. This sample comprised peripheral blood, obtained 28 days after the second AZD1222 dose. The source is an adult who received the AZD1222 COVID-19 vaccine. Each CDR3 is given with its conserved first and last residue. Fields, in order: D gene, clone size, V gene, J gene, CDR3 protein, CDR3 DNA. The D gene is left open where the match is weak. A clone size is listed for some rows: how often the clone was seen (once, few, many), or a class if it is expanded.

TRBD1	-	TRBV28	TRBJ1-4	CASSFGTGGPTNEKLFF	TGTGCCAGCAGTTTTGGAACAGGGGGCCCAACTAATGAAAAACTGTTTTTT
TRBD2	few	TRBV30	TRBJ2-1	CAWSVLAGGSLIYNEQFF	TGTGCCTGGAGTGTTTTAGCGGGAGGGTCCTTAATCTACAATGAGCAGTTCTTC
TRBD1	-	TRBV28	TRBJ2-7	CASSRPLGDSQFQGEQYF	TGTGCCAGCAGTCGGCCTCTAGGGGACAGTCAATTTCAGGGCGAGCAGTACTTC
TRBD1	-	TRBV24-1	TRBJ2-2	CATSDLKGAGTGELFF	TGTGCCACCAGTGATTTGAAGGGGGCCGGCACCGGGGAGCTGTTTTTT
TRBD2	-	TRBV19	TRBJ2-1	CASRTSGRTGEQFF	TGTGCCAGTAGGACTAGCGGGAGGACGGGTGAGCAGTTCTTC
-	-	TRBV7-3	TRBJ2-3	CASSPGADTQYF	TGTGCCAGCAGCCCAGGGGCAGATACGCAGTATTTT
-	once	TRBV30	TRBJ2-1	CAWRGFNEQFF	TGTGCCTGGAGGGGGTTTAATGAGCAGTTCTTC
-	-	TRBV6-5	TRBJ1-2	CASSYSPGSVVGYTF	TGTGCCAGCAGTTACTCGCCCGGGAGTGTCGTCGGCTACACCTTC
-	-	TRBV7-2	TRBJ2-4	CASSFGSAKNIQYF	TGTGCCAGCAGCTTTGGCTCGGCCAAAAACATTCAGTACTTC
-	-	TRBV6-6	TRBJ2-2	CASSVQGFTGELFF	TGTGCCAGCAGTGTACAGGGTTTCACCGGGGAGCTGTTTTTT
-	-	TRBV6-2/TRBV6-3	TRBJ1-2	CASSYWQSGYTF	TGTGCCAGCAGTTACTGGCAGTCCGGCTACACCTTC
-	-	TRBV18	TRBJ1-5	CASSPPWSNQPQHF	TGTGCCAGCTCACCACCGTGGAGCAATCAGCCCCAGCATTTT
-	once	TRBV10-3	TRBJ1-2	CAISAPGTAYGYTF	TGTGCCATCAGTGCCCCCGGGACCGCCTATGGCTACACCTTC
-	once	TRBV21-1	TRBJ2-5	CASSKGSQGGETQYF	TGTGCCAGCAGCAAAGGGTCGCAGGGTGGAGAGACCCAGTACTTC
-	few	TRBV6-5	TRBJ2-7	CASRSPGTYEQYF	TGTGCCAGCAGATCGCCAGGAACCTACGAGCAGTACTTC
-	-	TRBV7-2	TRBJ2-7	CASSLGLGGLRGYEQYF	TGTGCCAGCAGCTTAGGGCTTGGCGGGCTGAGGGGTTACGAGCAGTACTTC
-	-	TRBV4-2	TRBJ1-5	CASSQDSSADPQHF	TGTGCCAGCAGCCAAGATTCGTCGGCCGATCCCCAGCATTTT
TRBD2	-	TRBV24-1	TRBJ2-3	CATSGAGGSDTQYF	TGTGCCACCAGTGGGGCCGGGGGGTCAGATACGCAGTATTTT
-	-	TRBV3-1/TRBV3-2	TRBJ2-7	CASSPTLQSKQYF	TGTGCCAGCAGCCCCACCCTACAGAGTAAGCAGTACTTC
TRBD1	-	TRBV7-2	TRBJ2-3	CASSPRDRASTDTQYF	TGTGCCAGCAGCCCCCGGGACAGAGCAAGCACAGATACGCAGTATTTT
-	once	TRBV7-7	TRBJ1-1	CASSLLQGPNLNTEAFF	TGTGCTAGCAGCTTACTACAGGGACCTAATCTGAACACTGAAGCTTTCTTT
-	-	TRBV18	TRBJ2-3	CASSRGREYTDTQYF	TGTGCCAGCTCCCGGGGTCGGGAGTACACAGATACGCAGTATTTT
-	-	TRBV4-3	TRBJ2-4	CASSQGASILAKNIQYF	TGCGCCAGCAGCCAAGGTGCATCAATTCTAGCCAAAAACATTCAGTACTTC
-	-	TRBV7-9	TRBJ1-6	CASSSPSGRVDSPLHF	TGTGCCAGCAGCTCCCCTTCGGGCAGGGTTGATTCACCCCTCCACTTT
TRBD1	-	TRBV28	TRBJ1-1	CASSPASGTGGLAFF	TGTGCCAGCAGTCCCGCCTCCGGGACAGGGGGCTTGGCTTTCTTT
-	once	TRBV3-1/TRBV3-2	TRBJ2-4	CASSQGDIQYF	TGTGCCAGCAGCCAAGGGGACATTCAGTACTTC
TRBD2	-	TRBV5-4	TRBJ2-3	CASSRGGVDTDTQYF	TGTGCCAGCAGCCGGGGGGGGGTAGACACAGATACGCAGTATTTT
TRBD2	few	TRBV5-4	TRBJ2-7	CASSLIPGREAYEQYF	TGTGCCAGCAGCTTGATTCCAGGGCGGGAGGCCTACGAGCAGTACTTC
TRBD2	-	TRBV28	TRBJ2-7	CASSLRLAGSYEQYF	TGTGCCAGCAGTTTAAGACTAGCGGGCTCCTACGAGCAGTACTTC
-	-	TRBV3-1/TRBV3-2	TRBJ2-3	CASSQAASLGQPQYF	TGTGCCAGCAGCCAGGCGGCTAGTTTGGGCCAACCGCAGTATTTT
-	-	TRBV18	TRBJ2-5	CASSPPRVETQYF	TGTGCCAGCTCACCACCCCGAGTAGAGACCCAGTACTTC
TRBD1	once	TRBV19	TRBJ1-3	CASSGTDSGNTIYF	TGTGCCAGTAGCGGGACAGACTCTGGAAACACCATATATTTT
-	-	TRBV14	TRBJ2-7	CASSQDPSALYEQYF	TGTGCCAGCAGCCAAGATCCCAGCGCACTCTACGAGCAGTACTTC
-	-	TRBV5-1	TRBJ2-2	CASSTYREPGELFF	TGCGCCAGCAGCACCTACAGGGAACCCGGGGAGCTGTTTTTT
-	-	TRBV7-2	TRBJ2-3	CASSLARDGSDTQYF	TGTGCCAGCAGCCTAGCGCGGGATGGTTCAGATACGCAGTATTTT
TRBD2	-	TRBV7-2	TRBJ2-3	CASSLYLREVTDTQYF	TGTGCCAGCAGCTTATATTTGCGGGAGGTTACGGATACGCAGTATTTT
TRBD2	-	TRBV7-2	TRBJ2-3	CASSWTGTSSTDTQYF	TGTGCCAGCAGCTGGACCGGGACTAGCAGCACAGATACGCAGTATTTT
TRBD1	once	TRBV18	TRBJ1-5	CASSPQGADSNQPQHF	TGTGCCAGCTCACCACAGGGGGCTGATAGCAATCAGCCCCAGCATTTT
TRBD1	-	TRBV27	TRBJ2-2	CASVPGQGHTGELFF	TGTGCCAGCGTCCCCGGACAGGGTCACACCGGGGAGCTGTTTTTT
-	-	TRBV7-8	TRBJ2-1	CASSFGAMYNEQFF	TGTGCCAGCAGCTTCGGAGCCATGTACAATGAGCAGTTCTTC
-	-	TRBV12-3/TRBV12-4	TRBJ1-1	CASTPPGREAFF	TGTGCCAGCACCCCCCCAGGGCGTGAAGCTTTCTTT
-	-	TRBV5-1	TRBJ2-7	CASSLEQGVTEQYF	TGCGCCAGCAGCTTGGAACAGGGAGTGACGGAGCAGTACTTC
-	-	TRBV4-2	TRBJ2-2	CASSQGAARNTGELFF	TGTGCCAGCAGCCAAGGGGCGGCACGTAACACCGGGGAGCTGTTTTTT
TRBD1	-	TRBV19	TRBJ1-5	CASSIGDRGYNQPQHF	TGTGCCAGTAGTATAGGGGACAGGGGCTACAATCAGCCCCAGCATTTT
-	-	TRBV5-1	TRBJ2-3	CASSFSRDTQYF	TGCGCCAGCAGTTTTTCGCGGGATACGCAGTATTTT
-	-	TRBV9	TRBJ2-5	CASSVEETQYF	TGTGCCAGCAGCGTAGAGGAGACCCAGTACTTC
-	-	TRBV30	TRBJ1-6	CAWQRDMNSPLHF	TGTGCCTGGCAACGGGACATGAATTCACCCCTCCACTTT
-	-	TRBV6-5	TRBJ1-5	CASTAGGNNQPQHF	TGTGCCAGCACGGCGGGGGGCAACAATCAGCCCCAGCATTTT
TRBD2	-	TRBV7-2	TRBJ2-7	CASSFSGRAREQYF	TGTGCCAGCAGCTTTAGCGGGAGGGCCAGGGAGCAGTACTTC
-	-	TRBV29-1	TRBJ2-1	CSVLSGHRSSGDEQFF	TGCAGCGTTCTTTCGGGACACCGATCCTCAGGGGATGAGCAGTTCTTC
-	-	TRBV19	TRBJ2-2	CASSNGLRGSPGELFF	TGTGCCAGTAGTAACGGGCTTAGAGGGAGCCCCGGGGAGCTGTTTTTT
-	-	TRBV27	TRBJ2-7	CASAGQGLSYEQYF	TGTGCCAGCGCCGGGCAGGGCCTCTCCTACGAGCAGTACTTC
-	-	TRBV28	TRBJ1-1	CASSLIILSARAFF	TGTGCCAGCAGTCTAATTATACTATCCGCGCGGGCTTTCTTT
-	-	TRBV19	TRBJ2-3	CASSIGIGTDTQYF	TGTGCCAGTAGTATCGGAATAGGGACAGATACGCAGTATTTT
-	-	TRBV29-1	TRBJ1-1	CSVLTGNTEAFF	TGCAGCGTTCTTACAGGGAACACTGAAGCTTTCTTT
TRBD1	-	TRBV30	TRBJ1-4	CAWSSGTATTNEKLFF	TGTGCCTGGAGTTCCGGGACAGCGACAACTAATGAAAAACTGTTTTTT
TRBD2	-	TRBV25-1	TRBJ2-7	CASSETLAGKYEQYF	TGTGCCAGCAGTGAGACACTAGCGGGGAAGTACGAGCAGTACTTC
-	-	TRBV7-3	TRBJ2-5	CASSPGPGETQYF	TGTGCCAGCAGCCCTGGCCCCGGGGAGACCCAGTACTTC
TRBD2	-	TRBV30	TRBJ2-7	CAWSKKGLAGMEQYF	TGTGCCTGGAGTAAAAAGGGACTAGCGGGGATGGAGCAGTACTTC